The clone carrying this T cell receptor beta chain was recorded a few times. The source of the sample is a study of response to subunit inactivated influenza vaccine. One entry per CDR3 protein, called by TCRdb with MiXCR from the RT-PCR reads. The sample consists of hundreds of thousands of distinct CDR3 sequences, about 10% of them appearing once. Germline CDR1 and CDR2: SQVTM and ANQGSEA. The V end lost 0 bases, the J end lost 6 bases, and 12 bases lay between the germline ends. This CDR3 has 13 amino acids. This sample also belongs to another study, concerning T cells expressing NK-cell markers. Per that study: It was by 5'RACE template switching with UMIs that TCR beta cDNA was made. Sorted CD3+CD56-NKG2C+, CD3+CD56+NKG2C- and CD3+CD56+NKG2C+ T cells were the source of the TCR beta repertoires. In six donors, dominant NKG2C+ clonotypes were roughly 1.0-7.0% of CD8+ T cells.

Sequencing was performed on PBMCs from blood, taken on the day of vaccination. This receptor was identified in a man aged 45-60 years who received an inactivated influenza vaccine. This chain connects TRBV29-1 to TRBJ2-7; D possibly corresponds to TRBD2 (6 bases). The CDR3 reads CSVEESWGGEQYF. In DNA form, the CDR3 reads TGCAGCGTTGAAGAATCTTGGGGAGGCGAGCAGTACTTC.